This entry features one T cell receptor (beta chain) sequence. What it binds is not known. Template switching by 5'RACE produced TCR cDNA, adding a universal primer site and UMIs. TCRdb reprocessed the 5' RACE reads with MiXCR, giving one entry per CDR3 protein. The table lists fewer than 400,000 distinct CDR3 sequences, approximately 11% of them singletons. CDR1 DFQATT and CDR2 SNEGSKA come from the germline V gene (reference sequence). This CDR3 is built from 14 residues. The V gene lost 6 bases and the J gene lost 5 bases, with 19 bases spanning the gap. This sample stems from a study of T cells after yellow fever vaccination. Overall study findings and caveats: The secondary response peaked faster, at day 5 versus 15, but was weaker.

This rearrangement joins TRBV20-1 to TRBJ2-5; tentative D call: TRBD1 (5 bases). The source of this sequence is a man aged 18-30 years who received the YFV17D yellow fever vaccine. The starting material was CD4+ T cells sorted from PBMCs, obtained 45 days after the yellow fever booster vaccination. The CDR3 DNA reads as TGCAGTGCCCTGAGTTCAGGGCGTGGGGAGACCCAGTACTTC. This codes for CSALSSGRGETQYF.